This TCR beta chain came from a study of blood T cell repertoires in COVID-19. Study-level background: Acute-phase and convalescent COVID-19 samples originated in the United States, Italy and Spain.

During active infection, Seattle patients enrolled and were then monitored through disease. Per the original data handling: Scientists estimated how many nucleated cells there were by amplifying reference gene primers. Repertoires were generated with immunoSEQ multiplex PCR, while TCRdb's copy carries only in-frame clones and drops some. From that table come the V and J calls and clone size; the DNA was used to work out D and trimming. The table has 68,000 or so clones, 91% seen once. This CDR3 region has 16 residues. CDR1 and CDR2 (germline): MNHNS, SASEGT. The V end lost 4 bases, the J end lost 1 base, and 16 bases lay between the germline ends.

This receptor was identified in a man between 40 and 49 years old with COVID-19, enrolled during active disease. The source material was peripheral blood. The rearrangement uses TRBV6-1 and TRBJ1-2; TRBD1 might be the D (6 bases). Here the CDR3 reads CASSAGHRDFNYGYTF. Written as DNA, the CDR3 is TGTGCCAGCAGTGCGGGACATAGAGATTTTAACTATGGCTACACCTTC.